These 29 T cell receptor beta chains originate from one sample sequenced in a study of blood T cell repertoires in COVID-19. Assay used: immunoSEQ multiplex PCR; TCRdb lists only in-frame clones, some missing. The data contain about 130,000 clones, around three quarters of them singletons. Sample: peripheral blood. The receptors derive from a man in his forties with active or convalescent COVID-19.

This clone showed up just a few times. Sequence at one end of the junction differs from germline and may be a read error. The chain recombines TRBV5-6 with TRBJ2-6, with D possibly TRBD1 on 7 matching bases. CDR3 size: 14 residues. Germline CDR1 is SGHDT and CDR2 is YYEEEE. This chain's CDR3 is CASSLPRGDNVLTF. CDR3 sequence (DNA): TGTGCCAGCAGCTTACCCAGGGGGGACAACGTCCTGACTTTC.

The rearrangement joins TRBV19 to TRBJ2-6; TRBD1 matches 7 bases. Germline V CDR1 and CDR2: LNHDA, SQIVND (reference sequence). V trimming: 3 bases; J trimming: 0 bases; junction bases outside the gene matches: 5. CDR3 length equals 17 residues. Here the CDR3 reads CASSMRGQTSGANVLTF. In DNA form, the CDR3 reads TGTGCCAGTAGTATGAGGGGGCAGACCTCTGGGGCCAACGTCCTGACTTTC.

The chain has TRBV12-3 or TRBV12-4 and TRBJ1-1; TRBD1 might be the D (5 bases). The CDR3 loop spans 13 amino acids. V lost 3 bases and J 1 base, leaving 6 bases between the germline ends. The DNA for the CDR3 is TGTGCCAGCAGTTTGGGGCCGAACACTGAAGCTTTCTTT. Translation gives CASSLGPNTEAFF.

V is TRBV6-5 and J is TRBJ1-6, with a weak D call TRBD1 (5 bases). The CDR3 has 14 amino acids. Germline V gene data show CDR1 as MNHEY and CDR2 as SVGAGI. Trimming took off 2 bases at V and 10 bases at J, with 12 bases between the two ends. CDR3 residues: CASSYRQGLSPLHF. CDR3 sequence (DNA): TGTGCCAGCAGTTACCGCCAGGGTCTCTCACCCCTCCACTTT.

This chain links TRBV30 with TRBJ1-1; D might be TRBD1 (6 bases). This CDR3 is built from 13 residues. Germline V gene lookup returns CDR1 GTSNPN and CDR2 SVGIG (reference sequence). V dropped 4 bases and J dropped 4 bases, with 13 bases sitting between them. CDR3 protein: CAWNKQGSTEAFF. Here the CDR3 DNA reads TGTGCCTGGAACAAACAGGGTTCCACTGAAGCTTTCTTT.

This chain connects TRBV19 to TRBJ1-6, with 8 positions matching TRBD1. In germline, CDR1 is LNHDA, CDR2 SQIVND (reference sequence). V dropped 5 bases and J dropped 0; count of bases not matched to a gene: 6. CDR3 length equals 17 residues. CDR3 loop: CASSERQGSSYNSPLHF. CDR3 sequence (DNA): TGTGCCAGTAGTGAACGACAGGGGAGCTCCTATAATTCACCCCTCCACTTT.

CDR3 sequence reads: CASSQRTGLNTEAFF. The DNA for the CDR3 is TGTGCCAGCAGCCAGAGGACAGGGTTGAACACTGAAGCTTTCTTT. This rearrangement joins TRBV28 to TRBJ1-1; 8 nucleotides line up with TRBD1. With V trimmed by 6 bases and J by 0 bases, 6 bases remained unmatched. Germline V gene data show CDR1 as MDHEN and CDR2 as SYDVKM. This CDR3 contains 15 residues.

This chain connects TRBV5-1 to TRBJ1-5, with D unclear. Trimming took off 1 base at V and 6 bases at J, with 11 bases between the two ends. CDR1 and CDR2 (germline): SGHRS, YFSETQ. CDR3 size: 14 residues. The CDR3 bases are TGCGCCAGCAGCTTGAGCTCTGGCGGTCAGCCCCAGCATTTT. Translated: CASSLSSGGQPQHF.

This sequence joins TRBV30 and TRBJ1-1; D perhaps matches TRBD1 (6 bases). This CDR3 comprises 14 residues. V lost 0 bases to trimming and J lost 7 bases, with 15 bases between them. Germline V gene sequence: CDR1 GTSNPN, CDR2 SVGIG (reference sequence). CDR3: CAWSVWTASNEAFF. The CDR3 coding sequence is TGTGCCTGGAGTGTATGGACAGCATCTAATGAAGCTTTCTTT.

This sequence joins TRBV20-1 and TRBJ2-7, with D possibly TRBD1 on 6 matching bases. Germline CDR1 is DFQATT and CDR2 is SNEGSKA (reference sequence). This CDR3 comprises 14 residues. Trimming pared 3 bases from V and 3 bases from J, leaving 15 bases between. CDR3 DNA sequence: TGCAGTGCTAGTATGGCAGGGGTAAACTACGAGCAGTACTTC. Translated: CSASMAGVNYEQYF.

The CDR3 reads CAIRRTSGTGEQFF. CDR3 nucleotide sequence: TGTGCCATCCGGAGGACTAGCGGGACGGGAGAGCAGTTCTTC. The rearrangement links TRBV10-3 to TRBJ2-1, with 12 bases that match TRBD2. From germline, CDR1 is ENHRY and CDR2 SYGVKD. The CDR3 runs to 14 residues. Trimming at V came to 8 bases and at J to 10 bases, leaving 9 bases not matched to a gene.

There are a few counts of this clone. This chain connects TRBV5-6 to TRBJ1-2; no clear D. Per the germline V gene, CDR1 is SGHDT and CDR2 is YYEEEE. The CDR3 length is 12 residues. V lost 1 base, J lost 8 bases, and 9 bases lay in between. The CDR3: CASSLMMRGYTF. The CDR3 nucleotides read TGTGCCAGCAGCTTGATGATGAGGGGCTACACCTTC.

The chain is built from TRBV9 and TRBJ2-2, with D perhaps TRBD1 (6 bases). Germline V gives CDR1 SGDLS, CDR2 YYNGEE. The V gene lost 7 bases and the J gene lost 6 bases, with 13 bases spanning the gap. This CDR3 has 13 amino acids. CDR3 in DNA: TGTGCCAGCTCGTACGAGGGGGCCGGGGAGCTGTTTTTT. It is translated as CASSYEGAGELFF.

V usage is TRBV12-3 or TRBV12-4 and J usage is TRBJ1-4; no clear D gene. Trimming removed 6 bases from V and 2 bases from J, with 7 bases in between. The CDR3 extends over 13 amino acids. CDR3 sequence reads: CASSQATNEKLFF. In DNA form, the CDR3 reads TGTGCCAGCAGCCAGGCGACTAATGAAAAACTGTTTTTT.

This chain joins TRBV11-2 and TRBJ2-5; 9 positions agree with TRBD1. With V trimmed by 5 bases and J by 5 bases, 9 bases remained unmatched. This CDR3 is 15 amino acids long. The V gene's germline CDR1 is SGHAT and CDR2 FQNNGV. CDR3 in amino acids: CASSPGTGRGETQYF. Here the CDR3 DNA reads TGTGCCAGCAGCCCGGGGACAGGGAGAGGGGAGACCCAGTACTTC.

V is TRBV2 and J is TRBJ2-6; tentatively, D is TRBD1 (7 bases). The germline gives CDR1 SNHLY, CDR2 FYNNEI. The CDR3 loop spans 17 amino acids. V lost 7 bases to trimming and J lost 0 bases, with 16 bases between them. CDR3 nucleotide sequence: TGTGCCAGCAACGCAGGAGGGGGCCTCTCTGGGGCCAACGTCCTGACTTTC. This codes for CASNAGGGLSGANVLTF. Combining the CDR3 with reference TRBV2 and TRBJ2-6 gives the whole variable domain EPEVTQTPSHQVTQMGQEVILRCVPISNHLYFYWYRQILGQKVEFLVSFYNNEISEKSEIFDDQFSVERPDGSNFTLKIRSTKLEDSAMYFCASNAGGGLSGANVLTFGAGSRLTVL.

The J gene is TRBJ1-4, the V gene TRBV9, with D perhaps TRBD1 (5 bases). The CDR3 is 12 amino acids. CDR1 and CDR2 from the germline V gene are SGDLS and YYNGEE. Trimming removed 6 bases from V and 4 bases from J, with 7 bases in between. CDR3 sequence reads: CASKGINEKLFF. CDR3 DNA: TGTGCCAGCAAGGGGATTAATGAAAAACTGTTTTTT.

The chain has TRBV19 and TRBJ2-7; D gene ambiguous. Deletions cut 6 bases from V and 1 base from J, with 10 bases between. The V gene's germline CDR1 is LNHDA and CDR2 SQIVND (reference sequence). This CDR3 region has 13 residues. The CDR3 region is CASRENPSYEQYF. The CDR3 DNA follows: TGTGCCAGTAGAGAGAACCCGTCCTACGAGCAGTACTTC. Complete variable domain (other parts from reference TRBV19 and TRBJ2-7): DGGITQSPKYLFRKEGQNVTLSCEQNLNHDAMYWYRQDPGQGLRLIYYSQIVNDFQKGDIAEGYSVSREKKESFPLTVTSAQKNPTAFYLCASRENPSYEQYFGPGTRLTVT.

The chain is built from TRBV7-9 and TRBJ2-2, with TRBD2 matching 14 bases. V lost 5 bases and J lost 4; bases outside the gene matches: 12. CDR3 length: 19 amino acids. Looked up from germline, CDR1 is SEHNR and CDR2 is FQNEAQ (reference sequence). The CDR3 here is CASSRGQGGTSGSTGELFF. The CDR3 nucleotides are TGTGCCAGCAGCCGTGGACAGGGTGGGACTAGCGGGAGCACCGGGGAGCTGTTTTTT.

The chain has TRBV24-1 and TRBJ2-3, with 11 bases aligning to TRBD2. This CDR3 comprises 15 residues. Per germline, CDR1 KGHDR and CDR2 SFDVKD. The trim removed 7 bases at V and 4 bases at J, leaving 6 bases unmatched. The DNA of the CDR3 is TGTGCCACCAGCCTCACTAGCGGGAGAGCAGATACGCAGTATTTT. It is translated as CATSLTSGRADTQYF.

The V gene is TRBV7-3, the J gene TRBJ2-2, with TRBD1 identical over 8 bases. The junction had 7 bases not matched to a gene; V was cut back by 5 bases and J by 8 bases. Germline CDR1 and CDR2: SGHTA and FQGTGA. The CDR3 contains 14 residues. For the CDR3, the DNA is TGTGCCAGCAGCCCGGACAGGGAACGAGGGGAGCTGTTTTTT. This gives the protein CASSPDRERGELFF.

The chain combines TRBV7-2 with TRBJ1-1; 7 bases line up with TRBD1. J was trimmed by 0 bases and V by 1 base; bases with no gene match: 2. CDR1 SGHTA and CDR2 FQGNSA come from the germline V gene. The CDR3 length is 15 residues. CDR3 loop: CASSLETGMNTEAFF. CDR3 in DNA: TGTGCCAGCAGCTTAGAGACAGGGATGAACACTGAAGCTTTCTTT.

CDR3 nucleotides: TGTGCCGTGCCGGGACAGGGGGCGCGTAACACCGGGGAGCTGTTTTTT. Translation gives CAVPGQGARNTGELFF. This chain links TRBV11-2 with TRBJ2-2, with 12 nucleotides matching TRBD1. The CDR3 is 16 residues long. CDR1 is SGHAT and CDR2 is FQNNGV in the germline V gene. The trim removed 11 bases at V and 2 bases at J, leaving 9 bases unmatched.

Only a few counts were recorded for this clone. CDR3 loop: CASTPSLVSGEQFF. CDR3 coding DNA: TGTGCCAGCACCCCTAGCTTGGTCTCAGGTGAGCAGTTCTTC. The chain carries TRBV28 and TRBJ2-1, with a tentative D call TRBD2 (5 bases). This CDR3 is 14 amino acids long. Trimming left V 7 bases short and J 9 bases short, with 19 bases between. The germline V gene encodes CDR1 MDHEN and CDR2 SYDVKM.

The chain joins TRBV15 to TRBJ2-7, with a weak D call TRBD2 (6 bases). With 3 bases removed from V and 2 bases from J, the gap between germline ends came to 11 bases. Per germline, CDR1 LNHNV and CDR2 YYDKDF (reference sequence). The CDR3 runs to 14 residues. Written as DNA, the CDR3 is TGTGCCACCAGCAGCGGCGGGGTCACCTACGAGCAGTACTTC. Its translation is CATSSGGVTYEQYF.

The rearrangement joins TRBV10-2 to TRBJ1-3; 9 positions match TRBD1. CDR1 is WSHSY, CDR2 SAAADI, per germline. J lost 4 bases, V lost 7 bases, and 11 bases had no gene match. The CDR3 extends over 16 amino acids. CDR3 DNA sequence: TGCGCCAGCACCATCCAAGGACAGGGGTCAGGAAACACCATATATTTT. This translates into CASTIQGQGSGNTIYF.

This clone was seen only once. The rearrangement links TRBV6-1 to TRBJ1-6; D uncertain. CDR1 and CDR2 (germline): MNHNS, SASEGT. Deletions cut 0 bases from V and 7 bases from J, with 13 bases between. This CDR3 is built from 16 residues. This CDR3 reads CASSEASGPGNSPLHF. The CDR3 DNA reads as TGTGCCAGCAGTGAAGCGAGTGGGCCGGGGAATTCACCCCTCCACTTT.

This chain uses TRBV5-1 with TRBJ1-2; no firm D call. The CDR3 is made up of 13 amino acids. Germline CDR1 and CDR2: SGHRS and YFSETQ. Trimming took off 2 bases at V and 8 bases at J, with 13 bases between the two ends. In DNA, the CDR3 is TGCGCCAGCAGCTTCCCCGGGAGGTCCGGCTACACCTTC. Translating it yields CASSFPGRSGYTF.

CDR3: CASSLRGISYNEQFF. The CDR3 DNA follows: TGTGCCAGCAGTTTACGGGGGATCTCCTACAATGAGCAGTTCTTC. The chain employs TRBV27 and TRBJ2-1; a possible D gene is TRBD2 (6 bases). This CDR3 spans 15 amino acids. Germline values: CDR1 MNHEY, CDR2 SMNVEV (reference sequence). Trimming took 2 bases from V and 0 from J, leaving 8 bases between them.